The 19 T cell receptor beta chains presented below share a single source sample, sequenced in a study of blood T cell repertoires in COVID-19. The table came from immunoSEQ multiplex PCR; TCRdb's copy has only in-frame clones and leaves some out. The table shows approximately 38,000 clones, with 70% to 90% occurring only once. The sample was peripheral blood. The receptors come from a man aged 55 to 70 with COVID-19, enrolled during active disease.

The CDR3 bases are TGCGCCAGCAGCCCGATCCTTTCCTCGAGGACCCAGTACTTC. This encodes CASSPILSSRTQYF. This rearrangement joins TRBV5-1 to TRBJ2-5; D is undetermined. Germline V gene data show CDR1 as SGHRS and CDR2 as YFSETQ. CDR3 length equals 14 residues. V lost 4 bases to trimming and J lost 7 bases, with 17 bases between them.

This clone is a singleton in its sample. V usage is TRBV6-1 and J usage is TRBJ2-7; D uncertain. V dropped 0 bases and J dropped 3 bases, with 9 bases sitting between them. CDR1 MNHNS and CDR2 SASEGT come from the germline V gene. The CDR3 spans 14 residues. CDR3 bases: TGTGCCAGCAGTGAAGCTCTGTCGGGCTACGAGCAGTACTTC. Its translation is CASSEALSGYEQYF.

This chain joins TRBV12-5 and TRBJ2-7; 10 positions match TRBD2. With V trimmed by 0 bases and J by 3 bases, 5 bases remained unmatched. The CDR3 runs 16 residues. The germline gives CDR1 LGHNT, CDR2 FRNRAP. The CDR3 DNA sequence: TGTGCTAGTGGTTTGGTACGTGCTAGCGGGAGCTACGAGCAGTACTTC. Amino acids: CASGLVRASGSYEQYF.

This sequence joins TRBV2 and TRBJ1-5, with D unclear. The CDR3 length is 15 residues. The germline V gene encodes CDR1 SNHLY and CDR2 FYNNEI. Between the trimmed V and J ends, which lost 1 base and 1 base, there was a span of 8 bases. The CDR3 loop reads CASSEEAASNQPQHF. The CDR3 nucleotides are TGTGCCAGCAGTGAAGAGGCGGCAAGCAATCAGCCCCAGCATTTT.

CDR3 in DNA: TGCGCCAGCAGCTTGTTTTCCCAGGGGACAGATACGCAGTATTTT. Residues: CASSLFSQGTDTQYF. The rearrangement links TRBV5-1 to TRBJ2-3; a possible D gene is TRBD1 (6 bases). V lost 1 base, J lost 3 bases, and 12 bases lay in between. CDR1 SGHRS and CDR2 YFSETQ come from the germline V gene. This CDR3 spans 15 amino acids.

This clone has just a few counts. The rearrangement links TRBV7-2 to TRBJ1-4, with 7 bases lining up with TRBD1. The CDR3 runs to 14 residues. The trim removed 5 bases at V and 4 bases at J, leaving 4 bases unmatched. Germline CDR1 reads SGHTA; CDR2 reads FQGNSA. This chain's CDR3 is CASSPTGFNEKLFF. DNA for the CDR3: TGTGCCAGCAGCCCGACAGGGTTTAATGAAAAACTGTTTTTT.

The chain recombines TRBV7-9 with TRBJ2-3, with a possible D match to TRBD1 (6 bases). The CDR3 runs to 14 residues. Germline V gene sequence: CDR1 SEHNR, CDR2 FQNEAQ (reference sequence). Trimming stripped 7 bases from V and 0 bases from J, with 11 bases between. Here the CDR3 DNA reads TGTGCCAGCACCGAACAGGGAAGCACAGATACGCAGTATTTT. Protein sequence: CASTEQGSTDTQYF. Variable domain in full (rest from reference TRBV7-9 and TRBJ2-3): DTGVSQNPRHKITKRGQNVTFRCDPISEHNRLYWYRQTLGQGPEFLTYFQNEAQLEKSRLLSDRFSAERPKGSFSTLEIQRTEQGDSAMYLCASTEQGSTDTQYFGPGTRLTVL.

The chain employs TRBV5-1 and TRBJ2-2, with 11 bases matching TRBD2. CDR3 length equals 20 residues. CDR1 is SGHRS, CDR2 YFSETQ, per germline. After removal of 3 bases from V and 3 bases from J, the junction contained 16 bases not matched to a gene. The CDR3 nucleotides read TGCGCCAGCAGCTACTCTCCGGGACTAGCGGCCAGTACTGACACCGGGGAGCTGTTTTTT. Protein sequence: CASSYSPGLAASTDTGELFF.

V gene TRBV10-3 combines with J gene TRBJ1-1, with 10 positions matching TRBD1. V was pared by 2 bases and J by 6 bases, with 3 bases of the junction left unmatched. The V gene's germline CDR1 is ENHRY and CDR2 SYGVKD. The CDR3 is 14 amino acids. The CDR3: CAISEDRGLSEAFF. CDR3 coding DNA: TGTGCCATCAGTGAGGACAGGGGGCTATCTGAAGCTTTCTTT.

This chain joins TRBV7-9 and TRBJ1-1; 8 nucleotides agree with TRBD1. This CDR3 contains 14 residues. V shed 4 bases and J 11 bases; nucleotides not matched to a gene: 12. CDR1 SEHNR and CDR2 FQNEAQ come from the germline V gene (reference sequence). The CDR3 DNA sequence: TGTGCCAGCAGCTACCAAACGCTGGACAGGGCGGCTTTCTTT. Amino acid sequence: CASSYQTLDRAAFF.

The V gene is TRBV21-1, the J gene TRBJ2-7; the D call of TRBD1 is as the table states it, not checked on the DNA. TRBV21-1 is flagged as a pseudogene. CDR3 length equals 18 residues. The CDR3 region is CASSKRMLTGSITYEQYF. The DNA of the CDR3 is TGTGCCAGCAGCAAACGGATGTTGACAGGGAGTATAACCTACGAGCAGTACTTC.

V is TRBV4-3 and J is TRBJ2-3, with TRBD2 identical over 9 bases. J lost 1 base, V lost 3 bases, and 8 bases had no gene match. The length of the CDR3 is 17 residues. The germline CDR1 and CDR2 sequences are LGHNA and YSLEER. The CDR3 protein is CASSHQGLAKGTDTQYF. DNA of the CDR3: TGCGCCAGCAGCCATCAAGGACTAGCGAAGGGCACAGATACGCAGTATTTT.

The chain couples TRBV19 to TRBJ1-1; TRBD1 matches at 7 bases. Germline CDR1 is LNHDA and CDR2 is SQIVND (reference sequence). CDR3 length: 12 residues. The J segment lost 7 bases and the V segment lost 7 bases, leaving 6 bases of the junction unmatched. CDR3 sequence: CASKDRLNEAFF. CDR3 sequence (DNA): TGTGCCAGTAAGGACAGGCTAAATGAAGCTTTCTTT.

The gene calls are TRBV7-2 and TRBJ1-2, with 10 bases that match TRBD1. J lost 2 bases, V lost 3 bases, and 0 bases had no gene match. The germline CDR1 and CDR2 sequences are SGHTA and FQGNSA. The CDR3 has 14 residues. CDR3: CASSLDRGNYGYTF. CDR3 nucleotides: TGTGCCAGCAGCTTGGACAGGGGGAACTATGGCTACACCTTC.

The V call is TRBV10-2, the J call TRBJ2-1; 9 nucleotides line up with TRBD2. CDR1 is WSHSY, CDR2 SAAADI, per germline. J lost 9 bases, V lost 2 bases, and 8 bases had no gene match. The CDR3 contains 15 residues. This chain's CDR3 is CASSEKAGGTIEQFF. CDR3 nucleotides: TGCGCCAGCAGTGAGAAAGCGGGAGGTACAATTGAGCAGTTCTTC.

The CDR3 region has the DNA TGCGCCAGCAGTCTTCGGAGCTGGGTAGCTATTAACACCGGGGAGCTGTTTTTT. This codes for CASSLRSWVAINTGELFF. This rearrangement joins TRBV23-1 to TRBJ2-2, with D unresolved. TRBV23-1 is given ORF status, its function remaining uncertain. Trimming cost V 4 bases and J 2 bases, with 20 bases left between them. This CDR3 has 18 residues.

The V gene is TRBV29-1, the J gene TRBJ1-2; no definite D call. The germline gives CDR1 SQVTM, CDR2 ANQGSEA. The CDR3 loop spans 13 amino acids. V dropped 4 bases and J dropped 3 bases, with 12 bases sitting between them. The CDR3 nucleotides read TGCAGCGTTGGAGGGCGGGGAGACTATGGCTACACCTTC. This encodes CSVGGRGDYGYTF.

This clone has only one observation. The V call is TRBV19, the J call TRBJ1-1, with a tentative D call TRBD1 (5 bases). The germline V gene encodes CDR1 LNHDA and CDR2 SQIVND (reference sequence). V was cut by 3 bases and J by 5 bases, with 10 bases left in between. This CDR3 spans 13 amino acids. The CDR3 DNA reads as TGTGCCAGTAGTATGACGGGGGTAACTGAAGCTTTCTTT. Translation: CASSMTGVTEAFF.

CDR3 sequence (DNA): TGCGCCAGCAGCTTGGGGGGACAGTCTAGCTCCTACAATGAGCAGTTCTTC. This encodes CASSLGGQSSSYNEQFF. This chain joins TRBV5-1 and TRBJ2-1; 7 bases fit TRBD1. This CDR3 contains 17 residues. The germline gives CDR1 SGHRS, CDR2 YFSETQ. The V gene end was trimmed by 0 bases and the J gene end by 0 bases; junction bases not matched to a gene: 6.